This TCR beta chain was recorded in a study of blood T cell repertoires in COVID-19. Germline CDR1 and CDR2: SGHTA and FQGNSA. Trimming cost V 5 bases and J 1 base, with 12 bases left between them. The CDR3 has 15 amino acids. Sequencing used immunoSEQ multiplex PCR; TCRdb keeps in-frame clones, though not all of them. The table includes 61,000 or so clones, roughly 80% detected once. The TCR comes from a woman between 65 and 79 years old with acute or convalescent COVID-19. This rearrangement joins TRBV7-2 to TRBJ2-1; the D is unclear. Sequencing was performed on peripheral blood. CDR3 DNA: TGTGCCAGCAGCCCCCGGTCGTTATCCTACAATGAGCAGTTCTTC. It translates to CASSPRSLSYNEQFF.